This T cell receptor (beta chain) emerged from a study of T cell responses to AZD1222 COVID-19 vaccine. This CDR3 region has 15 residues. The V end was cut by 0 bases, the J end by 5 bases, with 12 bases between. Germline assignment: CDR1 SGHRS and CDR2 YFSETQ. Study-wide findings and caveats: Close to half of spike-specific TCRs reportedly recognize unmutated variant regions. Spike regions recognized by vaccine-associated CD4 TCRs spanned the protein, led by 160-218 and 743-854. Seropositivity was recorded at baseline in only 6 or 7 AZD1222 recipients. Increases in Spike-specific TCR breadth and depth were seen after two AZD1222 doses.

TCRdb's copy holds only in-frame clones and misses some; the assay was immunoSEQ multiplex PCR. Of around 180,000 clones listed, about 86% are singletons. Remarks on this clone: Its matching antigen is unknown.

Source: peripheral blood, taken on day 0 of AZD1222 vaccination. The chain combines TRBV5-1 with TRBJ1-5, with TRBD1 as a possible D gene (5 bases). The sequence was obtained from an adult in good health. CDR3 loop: CASSLGPGGDQPQHF. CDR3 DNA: TGCGCCAGCAGCTTGGGTCCGGGAGGGGATCAGCCCCAGCATTTT. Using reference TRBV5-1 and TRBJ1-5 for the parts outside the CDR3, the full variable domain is KAGVTQTPRYLIKTRGQQVTLSCSPISGHRSVSWYQQTPGQGLQFLFEYFSETQRNKGNFPGRFSGRQFSNSRSEMNVSTLELGDSALYLCASSLGPGGDQPQHFGDGTRLSIL.